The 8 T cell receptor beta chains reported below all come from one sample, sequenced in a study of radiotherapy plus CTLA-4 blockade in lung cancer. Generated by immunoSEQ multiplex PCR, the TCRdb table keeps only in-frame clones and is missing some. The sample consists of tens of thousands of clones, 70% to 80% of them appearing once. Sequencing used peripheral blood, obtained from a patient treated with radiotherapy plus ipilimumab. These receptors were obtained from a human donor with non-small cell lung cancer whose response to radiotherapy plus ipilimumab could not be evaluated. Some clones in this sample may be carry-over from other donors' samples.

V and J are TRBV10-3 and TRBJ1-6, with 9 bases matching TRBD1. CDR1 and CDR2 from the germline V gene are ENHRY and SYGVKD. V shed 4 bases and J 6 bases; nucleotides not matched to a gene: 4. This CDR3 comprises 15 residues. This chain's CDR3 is CAISAGQGTNSPLHF. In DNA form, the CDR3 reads TGTGCCATCAGTGCGGGACAGGGTACTAATTCACCCCTCCACTTT.

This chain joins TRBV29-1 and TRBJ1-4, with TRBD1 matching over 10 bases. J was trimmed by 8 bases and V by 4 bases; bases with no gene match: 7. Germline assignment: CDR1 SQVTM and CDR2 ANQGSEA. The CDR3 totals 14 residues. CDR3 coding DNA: TGCAGCGTTGGGTCCGACAGGGGGCGGGAAAAACTGTTTTTT. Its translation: CSVGSDRGREKLFF.

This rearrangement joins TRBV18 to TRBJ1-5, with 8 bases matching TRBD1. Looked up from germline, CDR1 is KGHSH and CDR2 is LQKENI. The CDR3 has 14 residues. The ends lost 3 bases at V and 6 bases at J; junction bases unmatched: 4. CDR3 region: CASSPPGGGQPQHF. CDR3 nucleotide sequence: TGTGCCAGCTCACCTCCAGGGGGCGGTCAGCCCCAGCATTTT. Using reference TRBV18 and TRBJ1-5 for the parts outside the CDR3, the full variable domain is NAGVMQNPRHLVRRRGQEARLRCSPMKGHSHVYWYRQLPEEGLKFMVYLQKENIIDESGMPKERFSAEFPKEGPSILRIQQVVRGDSAAYFCASSPPGGGQPQHFGDGTRLSIL.

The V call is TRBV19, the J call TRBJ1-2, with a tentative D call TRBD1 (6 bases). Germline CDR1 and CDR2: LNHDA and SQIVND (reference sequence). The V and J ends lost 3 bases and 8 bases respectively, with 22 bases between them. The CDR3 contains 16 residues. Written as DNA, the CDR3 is TGTGCCAGTAGTATCGGGACCTCACCGTCGAGGGGGGGCTACACCTTC. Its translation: CASSIGTSPSRGGYTF.

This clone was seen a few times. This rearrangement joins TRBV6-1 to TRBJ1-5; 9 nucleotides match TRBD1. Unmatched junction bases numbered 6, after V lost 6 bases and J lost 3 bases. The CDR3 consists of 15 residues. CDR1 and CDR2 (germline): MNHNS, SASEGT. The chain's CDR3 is CASRLQGAYNQPQHF. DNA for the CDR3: TGTGCCAGCAGATTACAGGGGGCGTACAATCAGCCCCAGCATTTT.

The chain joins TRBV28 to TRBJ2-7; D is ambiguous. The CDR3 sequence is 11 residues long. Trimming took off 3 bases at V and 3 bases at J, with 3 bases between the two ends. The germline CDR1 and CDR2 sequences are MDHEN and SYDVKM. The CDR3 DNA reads TGTGCCAGCAGTTTGTACTACGAGCAGTACTTC. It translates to CASSLYYEQYF.

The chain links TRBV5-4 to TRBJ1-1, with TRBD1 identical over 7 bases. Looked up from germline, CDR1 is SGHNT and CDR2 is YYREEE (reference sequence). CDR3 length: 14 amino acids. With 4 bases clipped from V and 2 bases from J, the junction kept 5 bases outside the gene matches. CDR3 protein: CASSHPGGNTEAFF. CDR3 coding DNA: TGTGCCAGCAGCCATCCAGGGGGAAACACTGAAGCTTTCTTT.

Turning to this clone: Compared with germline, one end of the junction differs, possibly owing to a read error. CDR3 sequence: CASSFGDSYFF. The DNA of the CDR3 is TGCGCCAGCAGCTTCGGGGACAGTTACTTCTTC. This sequence joins TRBV5-1 and TRBJ2-7; 7 positions match TRBD1. Germline CDR1 reads SGHRS; CDR2 reads YFSETQ. The CDR3 sequence is 11 residues long.